A single sample gave rise to the 24 T cell receptor beta chains below, sequenced in a study of cytomegalovirus exposure and HLA in healthy donors. Primers for the PCR totalled 60 Vbeta and 13 Jbeta. Here immunoSEQ multiplex PCR was the method, and the copy in TCRdb shows in-frame clones only, minus some. Here the sample spans 160,000 or so clones, over 80% being singletons. The source material was PBMCs. The source of these receptors is a male donor in good health and CMV-seropositive.

The chain joins TRBV5-1 to TRBJ2-3; D call uncertain. CDR1 is SGHRS, CDR2 YFSETQ, per germline. The V and J ends lost 2 bases and 0 bases respectively, with 4 bases between them. The CDR3 loop spans 13 amino acids. The CDR3 protein is CASSLQSTDTQYF. As DNA, the CDR3 is TGCGCCAGCAGCTTACAAAGCACAGATACGCAGTATTTT.

This clone was seen a few times. V usage is TRBV5-4 and J usage is TRBJ2-1, with 11 nucleotides matching TRBD2. CDR1 SGHNT and CDR2 YYREEE come from the germline V gene (reference sequence). This CDR3 region has 15 residues. V lost 6 bases, J lost 4 bases, and 6 bases stayed unmatched. CDR3 loop: CASTQTSGGYNEQFF. As DNA, the CDR3 is TGTGCCAGCACCCAAACTAGCGGGGGTTACAATGAGCAGTTCTTC.

The V gene is TRBV27, the J gene TRBJ1-5, with a weak D call TRBD1 (5 bases). The V end lost 5 bases, the J end lost 5 bases, and 16 bases lay between the germline ends. The CDR3 consists of 15 residues. Germline CDR1 and CDR2: MNHEY and SMNVEV (reference sequence). The CDR3 sequence is CASSKTDRAYQPQHF. The CDR3 bases are TGTGCCAGCAGTAAGACAGACAGAGCCTATCAGCCCCAGCATTTT.

The chain combines TRBV18 with TRBJ2-3, with 7 bases matching TRBD2. After removal of 2 bases from V and 5 bases from J, the junction contained 7 bases not matched to a gene. Germline V gene lookup returns CDR1 KGHSH and CDR2 LQKENI. The CDR3 is made up of 15 amino acids. CDR3 bases: TGTGCCAGCTCACCAGGAGCGGGATACCTAGATACGCAGTATTTT. This gives the protein CASSPGAGYLDTQYF.

In this sample, this clone turned up a few times. The chain links TRBV27 to TRBJ2-3, with D maybe TRBD1 (5 bases). This CDR3 is built from 13 residues. Between the trimmed V and J ends, which lost 3 bases and 4 bases, there was a span of 8 bases. CDR1 MNHEY and CDR2 SMNVEV come from the germline V gene (reference sequence). In nucleotides, the CDR3 is TGTGCCAGCAGTTTGGGGCGACCAGATACGCAGTATTTT. Its translation is CASSLGRPDTQYF.

The chain recombines TRBV6-1 with TRBJ1-2, with unresolved D. Germline V gives CDR1 MNHNS, CDR2 SASEGT. This CDR3 is built from 13 residues. V was cut by 2 bases and J by 10 bases, with 14 bases left in between. CDR3 residues: CASSEWGGFIYTF. The CDR3 nucleotides read TGTGCCAGCAGTGAATGGGGAGGGTTCATCTACACCTTC.

This chain connects TRBV28 to TRBJ2-2, with 10 bases identical to TRBD2. There are 15 residues in the CDR3. The V gene end was trimmed by 7 bases and the J gene end by 6 bases; junction bases not matched to a gene: 8. Germline CDR1 and CDR2: MDHEN and SYDVKM. The CDR3 nucleotides are TGTGCCAGCACCCTCCTAGCGGGAGTTTCCGGGGAGCTGTTTTTT. This gives the protein CASTLLAGVSGELFF.

The count of this clone is one. This rearrangement joins TRBV11-3 to TRBJ2-2; TRBD2 aligns across 10 bases. V lost 8 bases to trimming and J lost 3 bases; unmatched junction nucleotides: 12. CDR3 length equals 17 residues. CDR1 SGHNT and CDR2 YENEEA come from the germline V gene. This CDR3 is CASGGASGSLYTGELFF. In DNA form, the CDR3 reads TGTGCCAGCGGTGGGGCTAGCGGGAGTCTCTACACCGGGGAGCTGTTTTTT.

The chain joins TRBV6-6 to TRBJ2-2; D unclear. The germline CDR1 and CDR2 sequences are MNHNY and SVGAGI (reference sequence). The V and J ends lost 3 bases and 4 bases respectively, with 6 bases between them. This CDR3 spans 13 amino acids. The DNA of the CDR3 is TGTGCCAGCAGTTATACTACCACCGGGGAGCTGTTTTTT. Its translation: CASSYTTTGELFF.

The chain has TRBV29-1 and TRBJ1-3; D remains unclear. The CDR3 extends over 13 amino acids. Between the trimmed V and J ends, which lost 7 bases and 0 bases, there was a span of 10 bases. Germline V lookup: CDR1 SQVTM, CDR2 ANQGSEA. The DNA of the CDR3 is TGCAGCGCTCTGCAGGACTCTGGAAACACCATATATTTT. Protein sequence: CSALQDSGNTIYF.

This clone was counted a few times. The CDR3 nucleotides read TGTGCCAGCAGTTCCCAAAAATACGAGCAGTACTTC. Translating it yields CASSSQKYEQYF. V usage is TRBV6-6 and J usage is TRBJ2-5; no firm D call. The end of the DNA is better explained by TRBJ2-7, so the J call may be wrong. This CDR3 has 12 amino acids. Germline V gene data show CDR1 as MNHNY and CDR2 as SVGAGI (reference sequence).

This clone has a handful of counts. The CDR3 region is CASSLGQGAAIQYF. The CDR3 coding sequence is TGTGCCAGCAGCCTGGGACAGGGGGCTGCCATTCAGTACTTC. The chain employs TRBV28 and TRBJ2-4; TRBD1 aligns across 12 bases. The germline gives CDR1 MDHEN, CDR2 SYDVKM. The CDR3 has 14 residues. Trimming cost V 6 bases and J 9 bases; bases outside gene matches: 6.

This clone turned up a few times. The CDR3 DNA reads TGTGCCAGCAGTTTATACAGGGAGGGAAGCCAGCCCCAGCATTTT. It encodes CASSLYREGSQPQHF. The chain employs TRBV27 and TRBJ1-5; D possibly corresponds to TRBD1 (6 bases). Deletions cut 1 base from V and 7 bases from J, with 14 bases between. Looked up from germline, CDR1 is MNHEY and CDR2 is SMNVEV (reference sequence). This CDR3 has 15 amino acids.

Here the CDR3 reads CASFRGLGGETQYF. DNA for the CDR3: TGTGCCAGTTTTCGGGGCCTTGGGGGGGAGACCCAGTACTTC. The chain employs TRBV7-9 and TRBJ2-5; the D gene is possibly TRBD2 (6 bases). V was trimmed by 9 bases and J by 5 bases, leaving 19 bases between them. The CDR3 extends over 14 amino acids. Germline CDR1 reads SEHNR; CDR2 reads FQNEAQ (reference sequence).

Turning to this clone: One end of the junction does not line up with germline, which may come from a read error. The V call is TRBV7-9, the J call TRBJ2-5; no reliable D call. CDR1 and CDR2 (germline): SEHNR, FQNEAQ (reference sequence). The CDR3 runs 15 residues. CDR3 amino acids: CSSSSLRREWETQYF. Written as DNA, the CDR3 is TGTTCCAGCAGCTCCCTTCGAAGAGAGTGGGAGACCCAGTACTTC.

The gene calls are TRBV30 and TRBJ2-7, with a weak D call TRBD2 (5 bases). Between the trimmed V and J ends, which lost 8 bases and 2 bases, there was a span of 16 bases. The CDR3 covers 13 residues. Germline V gene sequence: CDR1 GTSNPN, CDR2 SVGIG (reference sequence). The CDR3 protein is CAGVPDGTYEQYF. DNA of the CDR3: TGTGCCGGGGTCCCGGACGGGACCTACGAGCAGTACTTC.

This chain links TRBV6-4 with TRBJ1-2; D is undetermined. Germline-derived CDR1 and CDR2 are MRHNA and SNTAGT. Trimming stripped 1 base from V and 8 bases from J, with 11 bases between. This CDR3 spans 13 amino acids. CDR3 in amino acids: CASSDYLGRGYTF. Here the CDR3 DNA reads TGTGCCAGCAGTGACTACCTAGGTAGAGGCTACACCTTC.

The chain joins TRBV7-3 to TRBJ1-1, with D perhaps TRBD1 (5 bases). Trimming shortened V by 3 bases and J by 4 bases, and 12 bases separated the two germline ends. Germline CDR1 and CDR2: SGHTA and FQGTGA. The CDR3 is 14 amino acids. The CDR3: CASSFGGMFTEAFF. The CDR3 bases are TGTGCCAGCAGCTTCGGGGGAATGTTCACTGAAGCTTTCTTT.

The chain recombines TRBV4-1 with TRBJ2-5; 7 nucleotides match TRBD1. Germline CDR1 reads MGHRA; CDR2 reads YSYEKL. The CDR3 spans 16 residues. With V trimmed by 1 base and J by 0 bases, 5 bases remained unmatched. The CDR3 DNA reads as TGCGCCAGCAGCCAAGTCGGGACAGTTTACCAAGAGACCCAGTACTTC. Residues: CASSQVGTVYQETQYF.

A single count supports this clone. CDR3 sequence: CASSLAARGTESYTF. CDR3 DNA: TGTGCCAGCAGCTTAGCTGCCAGGGGTACTGAGAGCTACACCTTC. V and J are TRBV11-2 and TRBJ1-2; D perhaps matches TRBD1 (6 bases). This CDR3 spans 15 amino acids. The germline gives CDR1 SGHAT, CDR2 FQNNGV. V was pared by 1 base and J by 9 bases, with 18 bases between. Full variable domain (remainder filled in from reference TRBV11-2 and TRBJ1-2): EAGVAQSPRYKIIEKRQSVAFWCNPISGHATLYWYQQILGQGPKLLIQFQNNGVVDDSQLPKDRFSAERLKGVDSTLKIQPAKLEDSAVYLCASSLAARGTESYTFGSGTRLTVV.

This clone was seen once. Its ends do not fully match the called genes, so a read error is possible. The chain couples TRBV7-9 to TRBJ2-1, with TRBD1 matching 7 bases. This CDR3 has 18 residues. Per germline, CDR1 SEHNR and CDR2 FQNEAQ (reference sequence). CDR3 loop: CSSSLDSISTGAYNEQFF. In nucleotides, the CDR3 is TGTTCCAGCAGCTTAGATAGTATTTCAACAGGGGCTTACAATGAGCAGTTCTTC.

This clone was seen a few times. The chain recombines TRBV11-2 with TRBJ2-2; D is unresolved. The CDR3 covers 14 residues. V was cut by 4 bases and J by 2 bases, with 8 bases left in between. Per germline, CDR1 SGHAT and CDR2 FQNNGV. The CDR3 region is CASSSTVNTGELFF. The CDR3 bases are TGTGCCAGCAGCTCTACAGTTAACACCGGGGAGCTGTTTTTT.

V gene TRBV5-1 combines with J gene TRBJ1-4; TRBD1 aligns across 7 bases. V was pared by 4 bases and J by 5 bases, with 8 bases of the junction left unmatched. The CDR3 is 15 amino acids. Germline-derived CDR1 and CDR2 are SGHRS and YFSETQ. The CDR3 is CASSEQGWPNEKLFF. For the CDR3, the DNA is TGCGCCAGCAGCGAACAGGGGTGGCCGAATGAAAAACTGTTTTTT.

The chain couples TRBV27 to TRBJ2-1, with TRBD2 as a possible D gene (7 bases). Trimming removed 11 bases at V and 5 bases at J, with 19 bases between. CDR1 is MNHEY, CDR2 SMNVEV, per germline (reference sequence). The CDR3 is 14 residues long. The CDR3 protein is CASNPGGFDNEQFF. In DNA form, the CDR3 reads TGTGCCTCAAACCCGGGGGGCTTCGACAATGAGCAGTTCTTC.